This TCR beta chain was captured in a study of shared clonotypes between healthy human individuals. Details on this clone: Its antigen is unknown.

The CDR3 covers 15 residues. V was pared by 0 bases and J by 4 bases, with 5 bases of the junction left unmatched. CDR1 is MNHEY, CDR2 SVGAGI, per germline. Study-wide points: Memory subsets generally showed lower estimated richness than naive subsets. An effect of sequencing depth on clonotype sharing among donors was expected. Naive CD4 clonotypes were shared across a handful of donors at about 5.2%.

Genomic DNA of every subset was divided equally among multiple immunoSEQ plates. The method was immunoSEQ multiplex PCR; TCRdb's version includes in-frame clones alone and lacks a portion of them. The sample lists more than 500,000 clones, roughly 95% seen once, with about 0.059% in the top ten. Sequencing was done on a sample of naive CD4+ T cells sorted from blood. Described subset: CD45RA+ positively selected. The chain joins TRBV6-5 to TRBJ1-1; TRBD1 matches at 7 bases. The clonotype originates from a woman aged 25 to 39 in good health. CDR3 nucleotide sequence: TGTGCCAGCAGTTACTCCCGGGGACAGACCACTGAAGCTTTCTTT. It encodes CASSYSRGQTTEAFF.